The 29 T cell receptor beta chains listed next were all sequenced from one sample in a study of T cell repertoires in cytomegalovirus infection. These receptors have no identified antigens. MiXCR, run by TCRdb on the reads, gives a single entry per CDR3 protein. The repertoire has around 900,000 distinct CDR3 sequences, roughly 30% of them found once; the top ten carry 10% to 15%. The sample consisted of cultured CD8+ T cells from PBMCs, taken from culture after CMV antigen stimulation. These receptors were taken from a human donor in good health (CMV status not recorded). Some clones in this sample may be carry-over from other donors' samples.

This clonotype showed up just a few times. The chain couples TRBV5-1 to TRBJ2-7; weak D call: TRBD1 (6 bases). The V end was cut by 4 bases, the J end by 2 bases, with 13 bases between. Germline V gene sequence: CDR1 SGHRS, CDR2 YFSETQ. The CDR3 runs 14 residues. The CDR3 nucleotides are TGCGCCAGCAGCGACCACAGGGTAACCTACGAGCAGTACTTC. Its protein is CASSDHRVTYEQYF.

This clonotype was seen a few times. The CDR3 loop reads CASSFSGGQGDTQYF. The CDR3 nucleotides are TGTGCCAGCAGTTTCAGCGGGGGGCAGGGAGATACGCAGTATTTT. J is TRBJ2-3 and V is TRBV27; 9 nucleotides match TRBD2. The germline V gene has CDR1 MNHEY and CDR2 SMNVEV (reference sequence). V was pared by 3 bases and J by 5 bases, with 6 bases of the junction left unmatched. CDR3 length equals 15 residues.

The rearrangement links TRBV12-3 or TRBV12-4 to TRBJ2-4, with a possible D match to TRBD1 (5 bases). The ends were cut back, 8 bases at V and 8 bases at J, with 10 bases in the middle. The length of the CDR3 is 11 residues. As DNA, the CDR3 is TGTGCCAGCGGGGCCCCGGACATTCAGTACTTC. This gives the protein CASGAPDIQYF.

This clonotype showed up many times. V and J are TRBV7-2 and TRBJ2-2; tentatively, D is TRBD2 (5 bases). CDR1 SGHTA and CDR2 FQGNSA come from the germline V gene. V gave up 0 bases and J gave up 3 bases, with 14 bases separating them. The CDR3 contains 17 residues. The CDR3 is CASSLAQEAPDTGELFF. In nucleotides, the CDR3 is TGTGCCAGCAGCTTAGCGCAGGAGGCCCCCGACACCGGGGAGCTGTTTTTT. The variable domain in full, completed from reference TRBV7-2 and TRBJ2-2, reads GAGVSQSPSNKVTEKGKDVELRCDPISGHTALYWYRQSLGQGLEFLIYFQGNSAPDKSGLPSDRFSAERTGGSVSTLTIQRTQQEDSAVYLCASSLAQEAPDTGELFFGEGSRLTVL.

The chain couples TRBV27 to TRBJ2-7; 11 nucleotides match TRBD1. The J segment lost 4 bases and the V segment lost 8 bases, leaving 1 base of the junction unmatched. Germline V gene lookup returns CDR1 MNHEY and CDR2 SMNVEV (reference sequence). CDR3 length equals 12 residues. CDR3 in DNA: TGTGCCAGCGGGACAGGGGGATACGAGCAGTACGTC. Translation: CASGTGGYEQYV.

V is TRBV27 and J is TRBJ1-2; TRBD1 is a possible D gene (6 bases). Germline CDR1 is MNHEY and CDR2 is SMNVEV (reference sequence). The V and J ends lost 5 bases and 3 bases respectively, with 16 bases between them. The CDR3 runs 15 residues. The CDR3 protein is CASSPNRGGYYGYTF. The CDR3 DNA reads TGTGCCAGCAGTCCGAATCGAGGGGGGTACTATGGCTACACCTTC.

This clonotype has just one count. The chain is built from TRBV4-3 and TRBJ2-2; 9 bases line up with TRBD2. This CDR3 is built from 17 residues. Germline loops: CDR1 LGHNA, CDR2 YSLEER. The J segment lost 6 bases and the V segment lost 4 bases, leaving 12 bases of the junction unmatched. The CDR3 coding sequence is TGCGCCAGCAGCCCCTCTCGGGCGGGGGGGCAGGCCGGGGAGCTGTTTTTT. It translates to CASSPSRAGGQAGELFF.

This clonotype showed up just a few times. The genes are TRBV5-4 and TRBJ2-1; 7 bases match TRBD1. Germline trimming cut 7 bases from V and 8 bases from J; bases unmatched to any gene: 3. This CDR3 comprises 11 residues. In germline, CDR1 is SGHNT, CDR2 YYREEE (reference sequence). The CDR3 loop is CASPQGDEQFF. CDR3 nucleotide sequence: TGTGCCAGCCCCCAGGGGGATGAGCAGTTCTTC.

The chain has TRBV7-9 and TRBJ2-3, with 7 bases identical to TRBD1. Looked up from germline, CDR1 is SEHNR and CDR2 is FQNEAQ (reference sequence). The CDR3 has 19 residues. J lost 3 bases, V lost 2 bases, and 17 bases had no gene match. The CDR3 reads CASSLPSAKRQGVTDTQYF. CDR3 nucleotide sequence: TGTGCCAGCAGCTTACCGTCCGCGAAGCGACAGGGAGTAACAGATACGCAGTATTTT.

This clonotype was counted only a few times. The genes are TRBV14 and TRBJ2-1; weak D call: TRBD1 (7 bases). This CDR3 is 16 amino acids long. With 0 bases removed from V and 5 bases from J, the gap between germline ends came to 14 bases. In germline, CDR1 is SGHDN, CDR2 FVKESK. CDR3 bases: TGTGCCAGCAGCCAAGATCGGAGGGGGCCCCACAATGAGCAGTTCTTC. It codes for CASSQDRRGPHNEQFF.

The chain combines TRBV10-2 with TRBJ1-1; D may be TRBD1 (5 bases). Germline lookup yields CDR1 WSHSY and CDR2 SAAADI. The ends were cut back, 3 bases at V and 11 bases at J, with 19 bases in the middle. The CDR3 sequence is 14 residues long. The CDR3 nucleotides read TGCGCCAGCAGTGAAAGGGGTACATTAGTATCTGCTTTCTTT. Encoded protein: CASSERGTLVSAFF.

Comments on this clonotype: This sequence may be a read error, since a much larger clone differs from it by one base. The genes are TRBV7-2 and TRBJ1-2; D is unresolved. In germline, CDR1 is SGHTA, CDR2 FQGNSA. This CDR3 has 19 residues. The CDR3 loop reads CANSLLVRADSVGNYGYTF. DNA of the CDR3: TGTGCCAACAGCTTGCTGGTACGGGCGGATTCGGTCGGGAACTATGGCTACACCTTC. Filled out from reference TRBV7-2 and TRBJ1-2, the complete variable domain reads GAGVSQSPSNKVTEKGKDVELRCDPISGHTALYWYRQSLGQGLEFLIYFQGNSAPDKSGLPSDRFSAERTGGSVSTLTIQRTQQEDSAVYLCANSLLVRADSVGNYGYTFGSGTRLTVV.

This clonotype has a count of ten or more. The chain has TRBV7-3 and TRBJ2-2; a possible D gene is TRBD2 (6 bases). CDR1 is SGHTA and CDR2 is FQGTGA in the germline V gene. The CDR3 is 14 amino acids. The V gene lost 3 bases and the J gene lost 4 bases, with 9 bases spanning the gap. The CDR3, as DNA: TGTGCCAGCAGCTTCGGGACTTCCACCGGGGAGCTGTTTTTT. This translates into CASSFGTSTGELFF.

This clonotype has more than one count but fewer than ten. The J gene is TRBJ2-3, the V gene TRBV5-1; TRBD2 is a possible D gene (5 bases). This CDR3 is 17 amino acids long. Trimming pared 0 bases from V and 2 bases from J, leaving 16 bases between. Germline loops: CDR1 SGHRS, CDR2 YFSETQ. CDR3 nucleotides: TGCGCCAGCAGCTTGGGGCTCGGGGTGCAGACCACAGATACGCAGTATTTT. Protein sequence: CASSLGLGVQTTDTQYF.

The CDR3 nucleotides are TGCAGTGCTAGCCCGCTGGACAGGGGAGTGGGAAAAGGGATGTTTTTT. Residues: CSASPLDRGVGKGMFF. The chain recombines TRBV20-1 with TRBJ1-4, with TRBD1 matching over 9 bases. The CDR3 loop spans 16 amino acids. J gave up 15 bases and V 3 bases, and 20 bases lay outside the gene matches. Germline assignment: CDR1 DFQATT and CDR2 SNEGSKA (reference sequence).

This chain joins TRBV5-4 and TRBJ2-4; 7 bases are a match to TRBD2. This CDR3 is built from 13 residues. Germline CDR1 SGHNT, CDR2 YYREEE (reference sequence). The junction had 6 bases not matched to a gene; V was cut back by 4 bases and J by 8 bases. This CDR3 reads CASSPAGADIQYF. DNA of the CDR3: TGTGCCAGCAGCCCTGCGGGAGCGGACATTCAGTACTTC.

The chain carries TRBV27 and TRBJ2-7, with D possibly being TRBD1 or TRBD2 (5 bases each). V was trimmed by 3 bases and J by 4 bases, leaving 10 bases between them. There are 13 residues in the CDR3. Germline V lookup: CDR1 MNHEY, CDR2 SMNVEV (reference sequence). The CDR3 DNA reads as TGTGCCAGCAGTTTTGGGGCGGGTTACGAGCAGTACGTC. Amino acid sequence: CASSFGAGYEQYV.

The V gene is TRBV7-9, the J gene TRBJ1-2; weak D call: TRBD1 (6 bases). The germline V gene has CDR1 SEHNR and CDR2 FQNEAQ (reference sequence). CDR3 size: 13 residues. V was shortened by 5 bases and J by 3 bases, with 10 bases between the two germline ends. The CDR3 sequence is CASSPRQDYGYTF. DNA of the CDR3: TGTGCCAGCAGCCCCCGACAGGACTATGGCTACACCTTC.

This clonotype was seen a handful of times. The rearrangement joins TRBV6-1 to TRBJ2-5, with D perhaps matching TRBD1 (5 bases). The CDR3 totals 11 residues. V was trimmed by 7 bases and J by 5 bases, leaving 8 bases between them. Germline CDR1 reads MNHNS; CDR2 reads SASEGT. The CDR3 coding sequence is TGTGCCAGCATTAAGGGGGAGACCCAGTACTTC. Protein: CASIKGETQYF.

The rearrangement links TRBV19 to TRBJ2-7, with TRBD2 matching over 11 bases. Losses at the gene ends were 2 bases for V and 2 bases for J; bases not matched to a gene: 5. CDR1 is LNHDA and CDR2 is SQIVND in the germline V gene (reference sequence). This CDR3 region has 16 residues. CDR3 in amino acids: CASSIFTSGGTYEQYF. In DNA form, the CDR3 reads TGTGCCAGTAGTATATTTACTAGCGGGGGAACCTACGAGCAGTACTTC.

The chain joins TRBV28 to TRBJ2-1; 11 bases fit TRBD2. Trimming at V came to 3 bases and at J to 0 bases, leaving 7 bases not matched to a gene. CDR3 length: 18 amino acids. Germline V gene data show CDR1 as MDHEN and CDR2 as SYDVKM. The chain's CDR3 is CASSFPAGLAGSYNEQFF. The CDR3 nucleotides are TGTGCCAGCAGTTTCCCCGCTGGACTAGCGGGCTCCTACAATGAGCAGTTCTTC.

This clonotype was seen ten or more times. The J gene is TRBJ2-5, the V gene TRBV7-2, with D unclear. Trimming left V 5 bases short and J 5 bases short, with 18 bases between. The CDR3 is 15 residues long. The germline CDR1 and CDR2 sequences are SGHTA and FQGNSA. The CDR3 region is CASSLRSGIGETQYF. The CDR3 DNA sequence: TGTGCCAGCAGCCTCCGGAGTGGTATAGGGGAGACCCAGTACTTC.

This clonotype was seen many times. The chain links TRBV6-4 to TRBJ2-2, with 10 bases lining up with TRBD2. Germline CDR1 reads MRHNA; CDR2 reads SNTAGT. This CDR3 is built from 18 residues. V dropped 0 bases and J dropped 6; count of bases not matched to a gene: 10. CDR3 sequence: CASSDSASSGGLPGELFF. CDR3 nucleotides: TGTGCCAGCAGTGACTCTGCTTCTAGCGGGGGTCTCCCCGGGGAGCTGTTTTTT.

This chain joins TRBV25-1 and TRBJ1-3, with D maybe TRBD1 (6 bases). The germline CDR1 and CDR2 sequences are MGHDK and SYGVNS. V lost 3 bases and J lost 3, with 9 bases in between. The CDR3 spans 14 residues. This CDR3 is CASSEDSGGNTIYF. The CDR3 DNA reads TGTGCCAGCAGTGAGGACAGTGGTGGAAACACCATATATTTT.

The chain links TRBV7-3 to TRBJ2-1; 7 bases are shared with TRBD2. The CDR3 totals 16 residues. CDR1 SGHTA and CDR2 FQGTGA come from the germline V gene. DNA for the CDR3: TGTGCGGTGGGGAGGGAACGCAGCTTCGTAGAAGATGAGCAGTTCTTC. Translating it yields CAVGRERSFVEDEQFF. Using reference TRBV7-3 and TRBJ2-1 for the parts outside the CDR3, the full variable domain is GAGVSQTPSNKVTEKGKYVELRCDPISGHTALYWYRQSLGQGPEFLIYFQGTGAADDSGLPNDRFFAVRPEGSVSTLKIQRTERGDSAVYLCAVGRERSFVEDEQFFGPGTRLTVL.

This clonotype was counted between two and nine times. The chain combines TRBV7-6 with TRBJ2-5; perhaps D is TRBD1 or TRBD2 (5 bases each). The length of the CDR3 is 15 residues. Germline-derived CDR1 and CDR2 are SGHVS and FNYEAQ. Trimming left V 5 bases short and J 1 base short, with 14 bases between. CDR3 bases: TGTGCCAGCAGCGCCCAGAGGGACGGCCAAGAGACCCAGTACTTC. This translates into CASSAQRDGQETQYF.

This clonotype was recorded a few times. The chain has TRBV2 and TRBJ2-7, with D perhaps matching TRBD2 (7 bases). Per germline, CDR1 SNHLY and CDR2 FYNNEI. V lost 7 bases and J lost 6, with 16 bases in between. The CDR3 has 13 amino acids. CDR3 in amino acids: CASTGGPTGEQYF. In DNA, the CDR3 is TGTGCCAGCACCGGGGGGCCCACTGGCGAGCAGTACTTC.

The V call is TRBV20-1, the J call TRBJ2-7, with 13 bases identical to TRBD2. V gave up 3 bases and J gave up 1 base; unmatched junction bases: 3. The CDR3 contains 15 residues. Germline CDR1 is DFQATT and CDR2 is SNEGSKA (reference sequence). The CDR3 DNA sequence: TGCAGTGCTAGGGAACTAGCGGGGGGGTCCTACGAGCAGTACGTC. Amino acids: CSARELAGGSYEQYV.

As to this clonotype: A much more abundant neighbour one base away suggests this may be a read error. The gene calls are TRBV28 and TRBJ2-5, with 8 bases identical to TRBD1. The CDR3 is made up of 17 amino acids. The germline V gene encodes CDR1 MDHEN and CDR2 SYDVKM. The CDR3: CANSAIPGQVLQETQYF. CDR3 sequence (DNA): TGTGCCAACAGTGCCATCCCGGGACAGGTGCTACAAGAGACCCAGTACTTC.